These T cell receptor beta chains were read from a single sample in a study of blood T cell repertoires in COVID-19. The method was immunoSEQ multiplex PCR; TCRdb's version includes in-frame clones alone and lacks a portion of them. The data hold 200,000 to 300,000 clones, with roughly 84% observed a single time. The sequencing sample was made of peripheral blood. The receptors here all came from a man aged 55 to 70 with acute or convalescent COVID-19. The CDR3 runs from the conserved cysteine through the conserved F or W.

v_gene,j_gene,CDR3aa
TRBV2,TRBJ1-4,CASSGNRGKEKLFF
TRBV15,TRBJ2-7,CATSTRGDSYEQYF
TRBV30,TRBJ2-7,CAWKVNVGNYEQYF
TRBV7-3,TRBJ2-7,CASSLAGVGFGYEQYF
TRBV7-2,TRBJ2-5,CASSHLGSRGDRRTQYF
TRBV5-1,TRBJ1-3,CASSFPGTLGNTIYF
TRBV2,TRBJ1-4,CASNRALNEKLFF
TRBV10-3,TRBJ2-5,CAISDLGTSRETQYF
TRBV9,TRBJ1-6,CASSVGGQGASPLHF
TRBV27,TRBJ2-6,CASTMTASSGANVLTF
TRBV21-1,TRBJ2-7,CASNLTGKLYPDEQYF
TRBV6-2/TRBV6-3,TRBJ2-2,CASSPLLAALRELFF
TRBV11-2,TRBJ2-1,CASSLDPSSLAEQFF
TRBV7-2,TRBJ1-3,CASSLGTVAAGNTIYF
TRBV29-1,TRBJ2-1,CSVEGTHGLQFF
TRBV5-1,TRBJ1-2,CASSVQGYGYTF
TRBV19,TRBJ1-1,CASSTGSGRGDTEAFF
TRBV18,TRBJ2-1,CASSPTGEYNEQFF
TRBV5-1,TRBJ2-7,CASSLELNYEQYF
TRBV14,TRBJ1-1,CASSQETFTEAFF
TRBV19,TRBJ1-1,CASHAGYTEAFF
TRBV30,TRBJ1-2,CAWGTGPNYGYTF
TRBV19,TRBJ2-2,CASSSGRNTGELFF
TRBV2,TRBJ2-1,CASRASGGSYNEQFF
TRBV27,TRBJ1-2,CASSLFGVGYGYTF
TRBV4-3,TRBJ2-7,CASSEVRGRNYEQYF
TRBV19,TRBJ2-4,CASSIGQGIGNIQYF
TRBV6-5,TRBJ1-5,CASSGGQDYNQPQHF
TRBV6-5,TRBJ1-5,CASSRQLDRAQHF
TRBV5-5,TRBJ2-1,CASTIAPRGLYEQFF
TRBV7-9,TRBJ2-7,CASSLVIEQYF
TRBV5-1,TRBJ2-7,CASSVGDRENEQYF
TRBV7-2,TRBJ2-5,CASSIQGALETQYF
TRBV7-3,TRBJ1-2,CASSLDGTANYGYTF
TRBV27,TRBJ2-1,CATGLAGGEQFF
TRBV27,TRBJ2-3,CASSSGLGFGTQYF
TRBV6-1,TRBJ1-3,CASSVITGGSGNTIYF
TRBV20-1,TRBJ1-4,CSARVNEKLFF
TRBV9,TRBJ2-3,CASSALADTQYF
TRBV5-1,TRBJ1-1,CASSHVQGWGEAFF
TRBV7-9,TRBJ1-1,CASSLDARGGAEAFF
TRBV11-2,TRBJ2-2,CASSLGLAVNTGELFF
TRBV12-5,TRBJ2-1,CASALSGGAPHNEQFF
TRBV27,TRBJ2-1,CASRRAGGPNEQFF
TRBV18,TRBJ2-7,CASSSRQGTYEQYF
TRBV19,TRBJ2-7,CASSVGGTGDEQYF
TRBV6-5,TRBJ2-1,CASRLRDWYEQFF
TRBV21-1,TRBJ2-5,CASSQRCLAGGPIKTQYF
TRBV11-2,TRBJ2-2,CASSPGTVGKRTGELFF
TRBV18,TRBJ1-1,CASSPGGRTEAFF
TRBV4-2,TRBJ2-7,CASSQELNSGTGIGEQYF
TRBV2,TRBJ1-6,CASSEAGAGLRSPLHF
TRBV2,TRBJ2-2,CASSGTGNTGELFF
TRBV18,TRBJ2-1,CASSPTPWTSLGNNEQFF
TRBV5-1,TRBJ1-4,CASSSATGGGVTNEKLFF